This T cell receptor beta chain came from a study of Graves' ophthalmopathy and Graves' hyperthyroidism. At least ten counts were recorded for this clonotype. Its target is not known. RNA transcripts were the template, and TCR beta CDR3 regions were amplified from them. The first-round RT-PCR employed HTBI primers together with the Qiagen OneStep RT-PCR kit. A multiplex PCR was then performed as the second round. Each CDR3 protein is one row after TCRdb ran MiXCR on the multiplex PCR reads. The sample holds about 380,000 distinct CDR3 sequences, approximately 15% seen once. Study outcomes and limitations: Thyroid clonotypes that were expanded above 0.001 frequency mostly also appeared in blood.

Absence of ophthalmopathy within 18 months of follow-up defined stable hyperthyroidism. Other autoimmune diseases, uncontrolled infections, pregnancy or lactation led to the exclusion of patients. The PBMCs used were ones drawn from over 9.5 ml of fresh peripheral blood. V lost 3 bases and J 0 bases, leaving 12 bases between the germline ends. The germline CDR1 and CDR2 sequences are SQVTM and ANQGSEA. This CDR3 region has 14 residues. Specimen: peripheral blood. J is TRBJ2-7 and V is TRBV29-1; D may correspond to TRBD1 or TRBD2 (7 bases each). This sequence originates from a woman under 30 with stable Graves' hyperthyroidism. The CDR3 is CSVEGGDSSYEQYF. DNA of the CDR3: TGCAGCGTTGAGGGGGGGGACAGCTCCTACGAGCAGTACTTC.